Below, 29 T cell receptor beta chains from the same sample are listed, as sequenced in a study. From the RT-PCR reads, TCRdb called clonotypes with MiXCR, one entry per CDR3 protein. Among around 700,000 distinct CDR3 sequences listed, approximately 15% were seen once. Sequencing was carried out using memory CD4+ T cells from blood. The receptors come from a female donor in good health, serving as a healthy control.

The CDR3 region is CASSALGTPNTIYF. The CDR3 nucleotides are TGTGCCAGCAGCGCCCTCGGGACACCGAACACCATATATTTT. The gene calls are TRBV7-8 and TRBJ1-3; D perhaps matches TRBD1 (6 bases). CDR3 length: 14 amino acids. Looked up from germline, CDR1 is SGHVS and CDR2 is FQNEAQ. V was trimmed by 5 bases and J by 7 bases, leaving 15 bases between them.

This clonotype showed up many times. Written as DNA, the CDR3 is TGTGCCACCGTGGACCCCCTTGGGCAGCCCCAGCATTTT. Translating it yields CATVDPLGQPQHF. The chain employs TRBV6-2 or TRBV6-3 and TRBJ1-5; no reliable D call. The CDR3 has 13 amino acids. Germline CDR1 reads MNHEY; CDR2 reads SVGEGT. Trimming shortened V by 10 bases and J by 7 bases, and 17 bases separated the two germline ends.

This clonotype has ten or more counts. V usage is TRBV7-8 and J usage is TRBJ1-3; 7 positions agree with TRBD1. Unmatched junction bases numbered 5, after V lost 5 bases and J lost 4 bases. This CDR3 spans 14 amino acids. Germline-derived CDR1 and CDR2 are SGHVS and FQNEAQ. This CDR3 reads CASSERTGGNTIYF. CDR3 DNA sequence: TGTGCCAGCAGCGAAAGGACAGGAGGAAACACCATATATTTT.

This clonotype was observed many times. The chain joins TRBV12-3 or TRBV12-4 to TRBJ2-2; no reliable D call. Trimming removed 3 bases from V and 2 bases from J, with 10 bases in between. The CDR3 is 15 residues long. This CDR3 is CASSFFRINTGELFF. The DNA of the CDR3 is TGTGCCAGCAGTTTCTTCCGGATCAACACCGGGGAGCTGTTTTTT.

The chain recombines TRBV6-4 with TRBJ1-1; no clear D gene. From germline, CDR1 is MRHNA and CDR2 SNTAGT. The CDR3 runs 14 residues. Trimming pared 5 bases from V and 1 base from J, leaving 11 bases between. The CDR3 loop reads CASSLHSENTEAFF. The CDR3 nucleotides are TGTGCCAGCAGTTTGCATTCGGAGAACACTGAAGCTTTCTTT.

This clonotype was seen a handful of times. The CDR3 protein is CAWSVLREQYF. In DNA form, the CDR3 reads TGTGCCTGGAGTGTATTGAGGGAGCAGTACTTC. The J gene is TRBJ2-7, the V gene TRBV30, with D hard to call. Germline CDR1 reads GTSNPN; CDR2 reads SVGIG (reference sequence). This CDR3 region has 11 residues. The germline V and J ends were trimmed by 0 bases and 7 bases, with 7 bases remaining between them.

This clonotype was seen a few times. CDR3 nucleotide sequence: TGCGCCAGCAGCCTAAACCAGCATCGGAACTATGGCTACACCTTC. Translation: CASSLNQHRNYGYTF. This chain links TRBV4-3 with TRBJ1-2; D ambiguous. With 4 bases removed from V and 2 bases from J, the gap between germline ends came to 14 bases. This CDR3 has 15 residues. CDR1 is LGHNA, CDR2 YSLEER, per germline.

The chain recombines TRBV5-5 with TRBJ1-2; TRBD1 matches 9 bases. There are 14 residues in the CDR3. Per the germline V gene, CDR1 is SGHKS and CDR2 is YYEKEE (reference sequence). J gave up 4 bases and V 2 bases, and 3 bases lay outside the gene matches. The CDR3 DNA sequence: TGTGCCAGCAGCTTTGACAGGGGGACCTATGGCTACACCTTC. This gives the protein CASSFDRGTYGYTF.

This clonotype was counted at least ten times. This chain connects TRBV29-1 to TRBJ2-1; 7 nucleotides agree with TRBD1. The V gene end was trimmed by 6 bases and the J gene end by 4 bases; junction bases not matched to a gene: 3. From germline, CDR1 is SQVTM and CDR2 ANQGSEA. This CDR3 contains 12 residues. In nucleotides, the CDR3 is TGCAGCGTCGGACAGGTTTACAATGAGCAGTTCTTC. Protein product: CSVGQVYNEQFF.

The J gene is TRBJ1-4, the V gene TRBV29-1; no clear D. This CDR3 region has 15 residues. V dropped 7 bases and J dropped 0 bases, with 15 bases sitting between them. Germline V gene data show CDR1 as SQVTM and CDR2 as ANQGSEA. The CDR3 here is CSAEGMGATNEKLFF. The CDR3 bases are TGCAGCGCAGAAGGGATGGGAGCAACTAATGAAAAACTGTTTTTT. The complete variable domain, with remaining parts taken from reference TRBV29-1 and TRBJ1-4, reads SAVISQKPSRDICQRGTSLTIQCQVDSQVTMMFWYRQQPGQSLTLIATANQGSEATYESGFVIDKFPISRPNLTFSTLTVSNMSPEDSSIYLCSAEGMGATNEKLFFGSGTQLSVL.

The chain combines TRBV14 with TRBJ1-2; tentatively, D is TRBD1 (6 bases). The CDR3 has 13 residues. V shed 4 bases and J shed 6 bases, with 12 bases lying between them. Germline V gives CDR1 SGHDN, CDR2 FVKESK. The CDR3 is CASSPRTADGYTF. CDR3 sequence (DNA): TGTGCCAGCAGCCCCCGGACAGCGGATGGCTACACCTTC.

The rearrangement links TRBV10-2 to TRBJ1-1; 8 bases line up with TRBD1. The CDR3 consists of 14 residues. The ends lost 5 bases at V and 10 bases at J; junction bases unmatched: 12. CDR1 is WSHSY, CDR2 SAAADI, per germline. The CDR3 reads CASSPGTGDLRAFF. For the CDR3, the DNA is TGCGCCAGCAGTCCCGGGACAGGAGATCTGAGAGCTTTCTTT.

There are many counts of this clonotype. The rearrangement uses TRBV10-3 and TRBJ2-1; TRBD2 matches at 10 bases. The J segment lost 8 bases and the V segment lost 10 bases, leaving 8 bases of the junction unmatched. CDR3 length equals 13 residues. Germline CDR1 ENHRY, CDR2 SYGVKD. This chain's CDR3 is CATLAGEADEQFF. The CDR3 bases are TGTGCCACCCTAGCGGGAGAGGCCGATGAGCAGTTCTTC.

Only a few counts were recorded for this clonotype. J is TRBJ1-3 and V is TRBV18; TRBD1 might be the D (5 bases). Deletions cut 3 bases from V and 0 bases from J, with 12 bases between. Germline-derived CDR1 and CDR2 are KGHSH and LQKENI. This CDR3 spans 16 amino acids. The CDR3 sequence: CASSPPADTSGNTIYF. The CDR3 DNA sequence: TGTGCCAGCTCACCCCCAGCGGACACCTCTGGAAACACCATATATTTT.

CDR3 coding DNA: TGCAGTGCTACGGGACAGGGAAGAAGCTACACCTTC. Encoded protein: CSATGQGRSYTF. The chain is built from TRBV20-1 and TRBJ1-2; 9 bases are shared with TRBD1. The CDR3 is made up of 12 amino acids. Germline assignment: CDR1 DFQATT and CDR2 SNEGSKA (reference sequence). The trim removed 4 bases at V and 9 bases at J, leaving 6 bases unmatched.

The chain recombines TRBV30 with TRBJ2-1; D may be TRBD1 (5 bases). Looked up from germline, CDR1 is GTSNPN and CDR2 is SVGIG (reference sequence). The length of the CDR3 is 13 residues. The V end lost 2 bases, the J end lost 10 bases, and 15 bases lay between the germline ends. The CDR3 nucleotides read TGTGCCTGGAGTCCACCGAATAGACAGGAGCAGTTCTTC. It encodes CAWSPPNRQEQFF.

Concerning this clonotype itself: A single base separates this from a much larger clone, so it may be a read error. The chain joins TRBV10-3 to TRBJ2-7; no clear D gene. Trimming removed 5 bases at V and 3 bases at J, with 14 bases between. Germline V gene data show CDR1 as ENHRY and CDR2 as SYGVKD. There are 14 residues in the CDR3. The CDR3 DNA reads TGTGCCATCAGTTACCGGTCCGGGCTCTACGAGCAGTACTTC. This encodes CAISYRSGLYEQYF.

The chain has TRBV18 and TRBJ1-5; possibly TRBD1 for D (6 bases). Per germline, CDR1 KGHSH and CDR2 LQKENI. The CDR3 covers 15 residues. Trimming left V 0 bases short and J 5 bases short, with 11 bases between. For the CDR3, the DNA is TGTGCCAGCTCACCACCGAACAGGGTGGATCAGCCCCAGCATTTT. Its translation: CASSPPNRVDQPQHF.

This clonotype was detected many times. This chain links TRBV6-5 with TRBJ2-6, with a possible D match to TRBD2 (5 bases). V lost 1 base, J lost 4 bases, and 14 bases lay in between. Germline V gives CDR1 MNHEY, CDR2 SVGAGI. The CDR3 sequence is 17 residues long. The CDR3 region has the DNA TGTGCCAGCAGTTACTATGGCCCGGGGAGCGGGGCCAACGTCCTGACTTTC. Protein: CASSYYGPGSGANVLTF.

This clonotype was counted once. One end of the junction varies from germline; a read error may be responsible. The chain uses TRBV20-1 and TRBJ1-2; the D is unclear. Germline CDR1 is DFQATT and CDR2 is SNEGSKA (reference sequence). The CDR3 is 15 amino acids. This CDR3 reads CSAREPRTSKYGYTF. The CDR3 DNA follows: TGCAGTGCTAGAGAACCCCGGACGTCTAAATATGGCTACACCTTC.

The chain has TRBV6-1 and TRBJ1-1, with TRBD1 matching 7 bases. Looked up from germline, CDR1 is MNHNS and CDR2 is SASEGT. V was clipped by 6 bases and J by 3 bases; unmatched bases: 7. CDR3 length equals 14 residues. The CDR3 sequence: CASSYRGSDTEAFF. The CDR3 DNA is TGTGCCAGCAGCTACAGGGGCTCGGACACTGAAGCTTTCTTT.

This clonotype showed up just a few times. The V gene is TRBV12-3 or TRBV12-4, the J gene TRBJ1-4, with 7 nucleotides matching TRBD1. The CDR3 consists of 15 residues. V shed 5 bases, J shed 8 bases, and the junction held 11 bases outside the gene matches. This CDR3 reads CASSLDRALNEKLFF. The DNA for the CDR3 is TGTGCCAGCAGTCTCGACAGGGCGTTAAACGAAAAACTGTTTTTT.

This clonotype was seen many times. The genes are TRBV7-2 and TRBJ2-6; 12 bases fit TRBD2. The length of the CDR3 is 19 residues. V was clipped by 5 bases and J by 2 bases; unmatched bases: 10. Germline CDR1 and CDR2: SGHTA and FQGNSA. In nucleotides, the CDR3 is TGTGCCAGCAGCCGTGGACTAGCGGGAATAGGGGCTGGGGCCAACGTCCTGACTTTC. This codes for CASSRGLAGIGAGANVLTF.

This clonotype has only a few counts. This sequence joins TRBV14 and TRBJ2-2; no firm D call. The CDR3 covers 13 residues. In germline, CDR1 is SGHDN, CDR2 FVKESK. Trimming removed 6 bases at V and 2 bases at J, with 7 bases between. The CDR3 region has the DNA TGTGCCAGCAGTATTGATAACACCGGGGAGCTGTTTTTT. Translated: CASSIDNTGELFF.

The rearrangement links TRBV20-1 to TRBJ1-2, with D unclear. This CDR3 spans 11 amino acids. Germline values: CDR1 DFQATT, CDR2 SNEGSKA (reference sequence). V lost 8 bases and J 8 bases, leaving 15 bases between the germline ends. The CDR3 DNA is TGCAGTCTCCACCGGGGTAGCGGCTACACCTTC. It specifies CSLHRGSGYTF.

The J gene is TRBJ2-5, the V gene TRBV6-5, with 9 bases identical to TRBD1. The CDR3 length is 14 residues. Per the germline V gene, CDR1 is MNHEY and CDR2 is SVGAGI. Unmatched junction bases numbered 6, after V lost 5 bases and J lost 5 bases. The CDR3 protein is CASSAGQGMETQYF. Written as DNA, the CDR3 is TGTGCCAGCAGTGCAGGACAGGGGATGGAGACCCAGTACTTC.

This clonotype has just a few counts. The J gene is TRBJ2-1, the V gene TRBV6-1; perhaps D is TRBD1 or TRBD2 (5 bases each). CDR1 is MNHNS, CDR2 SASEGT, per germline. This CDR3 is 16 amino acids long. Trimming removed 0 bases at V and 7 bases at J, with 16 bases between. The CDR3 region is CASSEAGVSYLNEQFF. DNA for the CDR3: TGTGCCAGCAGTGAAGCGGGGGTAAGCTACCTGAATGAGCAGTTCTTC.

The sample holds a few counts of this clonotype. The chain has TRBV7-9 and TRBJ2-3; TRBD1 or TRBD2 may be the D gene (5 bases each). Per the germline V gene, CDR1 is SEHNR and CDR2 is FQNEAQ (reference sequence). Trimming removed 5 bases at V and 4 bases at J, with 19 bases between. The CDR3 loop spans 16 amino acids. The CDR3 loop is CASSPRGPWGPDTQYF. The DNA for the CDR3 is TGTGCCAGCAGCCCTAGGGGACCTTGGGGTCCAGATACGCAGTATTTT.

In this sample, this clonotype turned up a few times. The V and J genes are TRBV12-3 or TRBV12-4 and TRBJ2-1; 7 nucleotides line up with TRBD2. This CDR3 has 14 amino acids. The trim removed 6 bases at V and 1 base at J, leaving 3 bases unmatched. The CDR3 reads CASRERESYNEQFF. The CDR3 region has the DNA TGTGCCAGCAGGGAGCGGGAATCCTACAATGAGCAGTTCTTC.